This T cell receptor (beta chain) comes out of a study of shared clonotypes between healthy human individuals. Study results and limitations: All-four-donor shared clonotypes had higher generation probabilities than non-shared clonotypes did. On the whole, naive subsets had larger estimated richness than memory subsets had.

Each subset's genomic DNA was split evenly across several immunoSEQ plates. Profiling relied on immunoSEQ multiplex PCR, and the TCRdb table lists in-frame clones only, not all of them. The profile covers approximately 640,000 clones, with 90% appearing a single time and 30% to 40% taken by the ten largest. Combination of CD45RO+ cells with CCR7-negative CD45RA+ TemRA cells was used for CD8 memory. This clone was detected only once. The antigen remains unidentified. The V end lost 4 bases, the J end lost 2 bases, and 15 bases lay between the germline ends. This CDR3 has 15 amino acids. Germline loops: CDR1 MNHNS, CDR2 SASEGT.

This chain connects TRBV6-1 to TRBJ2-7; D perhaps matches TRBD1 (6 bases). Sequenced: memory CD8+ T cells from PBMCs. Sample subset: CD45RO+ cells pooled with CCR7-negative TemRA cells. The sequence came from a man aged 18 to 30 in good health. Some clones in this sample may be carry-over from other donors' samples. CDR3 in amino acids: CASSAQTQGPYEQYF. DNA of the CDR3: TGTGCCAGCAGTGCGCAGACGCAGGGGCCCTACGAGCAGTACTTC.